This record looks at one TCR beta chain sequence and its context. No antigen is known for it. Germline-derived CDR1 and CDR2 are MNHEY and SMNVEV (reference sequence). The junction had 4 bases not matched to a gene; V was cut back by 0 bases and J by 5 bases. This CDR3 is 17 amino acids long. The entry originates in a study of beta chain features in type 1 diabetes. Study-wide points: In all four CD4+ subsets, TCRB CDR3 length was significantly, moderately reduced in type 1 diabetes.

Sorting that relied on CD45RO/CCR7/CD25/CD127/CD95/CD27 yielded CD4+ naive, central memory, regulatory and stem cell-like memory cells. Every isolated RNA sample was fully reverse transcribed, so sequencing captured expressed TCRB transcripts. The method was immunoSEQ multiplex PCR; TCRdb's version includes in-frame clones alone and lacks a portion of them. This sample carries a few hundred thousand clones, 24% of them seen once, and the ten largest clones take around 0.011%. This TCR was sampled from a woman in her 30s with type 1 diabetes. Sample: naive CD4+ T cells from blood. This chain connects TRBV27 to TRBJ2-2; 12 nucleotides match TRBD2. The CDR3 nucleotides are TGTGCCAGCAGTTTATCGATCGGACTAGCGGGAACCGGGGAGCTGTTTTTT. This encodes CASSLSIGLAGTGELFF.